Each of the 23 T cell receptor beta chains below was sequenced from the same sample in a study of blood T cell repertoires in COVID-19. Produced via immunoSEQ multiplex PCR; TCRdb's table is partial and in-frame only. This sample has around 150,000 clones, with around 85% found just once. Sequenced material: peripheral blood. Every receptor here comes from a man between 60 and 75 years old with acute or convalescent COVID-19.

This clone has just one count. The genes are TRBV6-6 and TRBJ1-5; no reliable D call. V shed 0 bases and J shed 6 bases, with 6 bases lying between them. The CDR3 is 13 amino acids. Germline V gene sequence: CDR1 MNHNY, CDR2 SVGAGI (reference sequence). The CDR3 loop is CASSYSISQPQHF. The CDR3 nucleotides read TGTGCCAGCAGTTACTCGATCAGTCAGCCCCAGCATTTT.

V usage is TRBV28 and J usage is TRBJ2-1, with D possibly being TRBD2 (5 bases). The CDR3 has 15 residues. The V and J ends lost 6 bases and 4 bases respectively, with 16 bases between them. From germline, CDR1 is MDHEN and CDR2 SYDVKM. The CDR3, as DNA: TGTGCCAGCAGGGATTTACGGGGTGTGTACAATGAGCAGTTCTTC. Translated: CASRDLRGVYNEQFF.

V usage is TRBV4-1 and J usage is TRBJ2-6; TRBD2 might be the D (6 bases). The ends were cut back, 0 bases at V and 0 bases at J, with 18 bases in the middle. CDR1 MGHRA and CDR2 YSYEKL come from the germline V gene. CDR3 size: 20 residues. The CDR3 here is CASSQDRERLPPSGANVLTF. CDR3 in DNA: TGCGCCAGCAGCCAAGATCGGGAGCGGCTCCCCCCCTCTGGGGCCAACGTCCTGACTTTC.

The chain couples TRBV5-1 to TRBJ2-7, with TRBD1 matching 9 bases. The germline V gene encodes CDR1 SGHRS and CDR2 YFSETQ. This CDR3 contains 16 residues. V gave up 7 bases and J gave up 3 bases; unmatched junction bases: 14. CDR3 residues: CASCPGTGSFSYEQYF. The CDR3 coding sequence is TGCGCCAGCTGTCCCGGGACAGGGTCATTTAGCTACGAGCAGTACTTC.

The chain combines TRBV10-2 with TRBJ1-5, with D tentatively TRBD1 (5 bases). The CDR3 covers 13 residues. Germline-derived CDR1 and CDR2 are WSHSY and SAAADI. V lost 3 bases and J lost 3, with 6 bases in between. CDR3 sequence (DNA): TGCGCCAGCAGTGACGGACACAATCAGCCCCAGCATTTT. It encodes CASSDGHNQPQHF.

The chain has TRBV4-2 and TRBJ2-7, with TRBD2 identical over 8 bases. This CDR3 has 13 residues. Per the germline V gene, CDR1 is LGHNA and CDR2 is YNFKEQ. Trimming removed 7 bases from V and 2 bases from J; junction bases left unmatched: 4. Here the CDR3 reads CASTETSAYEQYF. CDR3 DNA sequence: TGTGCCAGCACCGAGACTAGCGCCTACGAGCAGTACTTC.

The rearrangement uses TRBV4-2 and TRBJ2-7, with D possibly being TRBD2 (5 bases). The germline gives CDR1 LGHNA, CDR2 YNFKEQ. V lost 3 bases to trimming and J lost 2 bases, with 17 bases between them. The CDR3 runs to 16 residues. The CDR3 protein is CASSQSQSGVPYEQYF. In DNA, the CDR3 is TGTGCCAGCAGCCAGTCGCAAAGCGGAGTCCCCTACGAGCAGTACTTC.

The genes are TRBV7-2 and TRBJ2-3, with 7 bases aligning to TRBD2. V was pared by 0 bases and J by 6 bases, with 6 bases of the junction left unmatched. The CDR3 consists of 15 residues. In germline, CDR1 is SGHTA, CDR2 FQGNSA. CDR3 protein: CASSLALGGSDTQYF. The CDR3 DNA sequence: TGTGCCAGCAGCTTAGCCCTCGGGGGGTCGGATACGCAGTATTTT.

The chain links TRBV2 to TRBJ1-1; possibly TRBD1 for D (6 bases). Trimming removed 7 bases at V and 3 bases at J, with 12 bases between. Germline V gene data show CDR1 as SNHLY and CDR2 as FYNNEI. The CDR3 length is 13 residues. Here the CDR3 reads CASTTQGHTEAFF. CDR3 coding DNA: TGTGCCAGCACTACACAGGGCCACACTGAAGCTTTCTTT.

The chain joins TRBV18 to TRBJ2-3, with 11 bases that match TRBD2. Germline V gene lookup returns CDR1 KGHSH and CDR2 LQKENI. V dropped 4 bases and J dropped 0; count of bases not matched to a gene: 0. The CDR3 runs 15 residues. The CDR3 coding sequence is TGTGCCAGCTCACTAGCGGGAGGGAGCACAGATACGCAGTATTTT. Protein: CASSLAGGSTDTQYF.

This chain connects TRBV2 to TRBJ1-1; a weak D match, TRBD1 (5 bases). The V end was cut by 8 bases, the J end by 4 bases, with 20 bases between. CDR1 is SNHLY and CDR2 is FYNNEI in the germline V gene. CDR3 length equals 15 residues. The CDR3 here is CASQAERGGTTEAFF. DNA of the CDR3: TGTGCCAGCCAAGCGGAAAGGGGAGGGACCACTGAAGCTTTCTTT.

The CDR3 nucleotides are TGTGCCAGCAGCGGGACAGTAGAAGAGACCCAGTACTTC. It codes for CASSGTVEETQYF. The chain couples TRBV5-4 to TRBJ2-5; 7 bases line up with TRBD1. Germline V gene lookup returns CDR1 SGHNT and CDR2 YYREEE (reference sequence). The length of the CDR3 is 13 residues. V dropped 4 bases and J dropped 3; count of bases not matched to a gene: 3.

The V gene is TRBV29-1, the J gene TRBJ2-1; 10 nucleotides agree with TRBD2. Germline loops: CDR1 SQVTM, CDR2 ANQGSEA. The CDR3 loop spans 14 amino acids. Trimming removed 6 bases from V and 9 bases from J; junction bases left unmatched: 11. DNA for the CDR3: TGCAGCGTCGCTGCTAGCGGGAGTTATGGTGAGCAGTTCTTC. Protein sequence: CSVAASGSYGEQFF.

The V call is TRBV13, the J call TRBJ2-5, with TRBD2 matching 10 bases. V shed 5 bases, J shed 2 bases, and the junction held 20 bases outside the gene matches. The length of the CDR3 is 20 residues. The germline V gene encodes CDR1 PRHDT and CDR2 FYEKMQ (reference sequence). The CDR3 reads CASSPSRSLAGVGRQETQYF. The CDR3 bases are TGTGCCAGCAGCCCTAGCCGGTCGCTAGCGGGAGTAGGGAGACAAGAGACCCAGTACTTC.

The CDR3 spells CATGGGTEAFF. The CDR3 region has the DNA TGTGCCACCGGGGGTGGGACTGAAGCTTTCTTT. This chain joins TRBV28 and TRBJ1-1, with a possible D match to TRBD1 (5 bases). Per the germline V gene, CDR1 is MDHEN and CDR2 is SYDVKM. The ends were cut back, 10 bases at V and 5 bases at J, with 11 bases in the middle. The CDR3 runs to 11 residues.

The chain recombines TRBV14 with TRBJ2-3; 9 nucleotides match TRBD1. CDR3 size: 14 residues. V lost 7 bases, J lost 3 bases, and 5 bases stayed unmatched. The V gene's germline CDR1 is SGHDN and CDR2 FVKESK. As DNA, the CDR3 is TGTGCCAGCACCCAGGGGACAGGGACAGATACGCAGTATTTT. This encodes CASTQGTGTDTQYF.

J is TRBJ2-3 and V is TRBV10-3; 8 bases are a match to TRBD1. V gave up 6 bases and J gave up 1 base; unmatched junction bases: 6. This CDR3 contains 15 residues. The germline V gene encodes CDR1 ENHRY and CDR2 SYGVKD. The chain's CDR3 is CAIRVGQGRTDTQYF. DNA for the CDR3: TGTGCCATCAGGGTCGGACAGGGACGCACAGATACGCAGTATTTT.

V usage is TRBV30 and J usage is TRBJ2-5; 12 positions match TRBD2. The trim removed 2 bases at V and 5 bases at J, leaving 6 bases unmatched. The CDR3 is 15 amino acids. CDR1 GTSNPN and CDR2 SVGIG come from the germline V gene (reference sequence). In DNA form, the CDR3 reads TGTGCCTGGAGTTTAGCGACTAGCGGGAGCGAGACCCAGTACTTC. It translates to CAWSLATSGSETQYF.

The V call is TRBV27, the J call TRBJ2-5; perhaps TRBD2 as D (5 bases). Germline values: CDR1 MNHEY, CDR2 SMNVEV (reference sequence). The CDR3 runs 16 residues. The ends were cut back, 7 bases at V and 9 bases at J, with 27 bases in the middle. CDR3 amino acids: CASTPIGEGAGMAQYF. As DNA, the CDR3 is TGTGCCAGCACCCCTATCGGTGAGGGTGCCGGGATGGCCCAGTACTTC.

The rearrangement joins TRBV2 to TRBJ1-3; no definite D call. Trimming took off 8 bases at V and 0 bases at J, with 8 bases between the two ends. From germline, CDR1 is SNHLY and CDR2 FYNNEI. The CDR3 runs to 13 residues. The chain's CDR3 is CASLRDSGNTIYF. For the CDR3, the DNA is TGTGCCAGCTTACGAGACTCTGGAAACACCATATATTTT.

CDR3 loop: CAWSPSRDRLGNTIYF. DNA for the CDR3: TGTGCCTGGAGTCCTTCCCGGGACAGGCTTGGAAACACCATATATTTT. The chain recombines TRBV30 with TRBJ1-3; TRBD1 matches at 8 bases. V shed 2 bases and J 3 bases; nucleotides not matched to a gene: 9. Germline V gives CDR1 GTSNPN, CDR2 SVGIG (reference sequence). This CDR3 region has 16 residues.

This clone was observed a handful of times. The chain carries TRBV28 and TRBJ1-1; 9 bases map to TRBD1. In germline, CDR1 is MDHEN, CDR2 SYDVKM. This CDR3 region has 14 residues. The trim removed 6 bases at V and 3 bases at J, leaving 5 bases unmatched. The CDR3 loop is CASSPGQGYTEAFF. The CDR3, as DNA: TGTGCCAGCAGCCCCGGACAGGGGTACACTGAAGCTTTCTTT.

The chain joins TRBV3-1 (or the pseudogene TRBV3-2) to TRBJ2-2; no reliable D call. This CDR3 has 13 residues. CDR1 is LGHDT, CDR2 YNNKEL, per germline (reference sequence). V gave up 4 bases and J gave up 5 bases, with 8 bases separating them. Here the CDR3 DNA reads TGTGCCAGCAGCCTTTCGGGTACCGGGGAGCTGTTTTTT. Translation gives CASSLSGTGELFF.